Reported below is one T cell receptor beta chain. This specimen comes from a study of cytomegalovirus exposure and HLA in healthy donors. The PCR made use of 60 Vbeta and 13 Jbeta primers. Assay: immunoSEQ multiplex PCR; the TCRdb copy retains only in-frame clones and omits some. The table records roughly 130,000 clones, about 80% of them present only once. CDR3 size: 13 residues. V was cut by 5 bases and J by 4 bases, with 10 bases left in between. The germline gives CDR1 SGHTA, CDR2 FQGNSA. Material for sequencing was PBMCs. The J gene is TRBJ2-3, the V gene TRBV7-2; D call uncertain. The origin of this receptor is a man aged 30 to 39 in good health and CMV-seronegative. The CDR3 nucleotides read TGTGCCAGCAGCCCCTCTGGGCCAGATACGCAGTATTTT. It yields the protein CASSPSGPDTQYF.